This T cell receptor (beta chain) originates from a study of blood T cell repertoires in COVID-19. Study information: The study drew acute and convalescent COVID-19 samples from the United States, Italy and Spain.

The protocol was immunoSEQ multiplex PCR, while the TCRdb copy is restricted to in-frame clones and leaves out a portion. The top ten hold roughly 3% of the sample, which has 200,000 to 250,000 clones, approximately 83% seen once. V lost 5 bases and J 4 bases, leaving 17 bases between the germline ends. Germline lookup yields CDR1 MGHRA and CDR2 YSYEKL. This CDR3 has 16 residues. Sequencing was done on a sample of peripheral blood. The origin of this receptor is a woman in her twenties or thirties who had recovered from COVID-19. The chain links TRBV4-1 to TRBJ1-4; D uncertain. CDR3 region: CASSSHLPKSNEKLFF. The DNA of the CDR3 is TGCGCCAGCAGCTCACACCTCCCAAAAAGTAATGAAAAACTGTTTTTT.